A single sample is the source of the 21 T cell receptor beta chains below, sequenced in a study of CD8 T cells in Susac syndrome. Random hexamers were used to reverse transcribe the RNA input (roughly 0.5 to 1 ug). Each CDR3 protein is one row after TCRdb ran MiXCR on the immunoSEQ multiplex PCR reads. The sample lists 130,000 or so distinct CDR3 sequences; 94% were seen once. The material sequenced was CD4+ T cells from PBMCs. Every receptor here comes from a human donor in good health.

The chain couples TRBV20-1 to TRBJ2-1; D is perhaps TRBD1 (5 bases). The CDR3 is 14 residues long. Germline V gene lookup returns CDR1 DFQATT and CDR2 SNEGSKA (reference sequence). The V end was cut by 3 bases, the J end by 3 bases, with 12 bases between. The DNA for the CDR3 is TGCAGTGCTAGCAGGGTGAAAGACTACAATGAGCAGTTCTTC. Residues: CSASRVKDYNEQFF.

V gene TRBV7-9 combines with J gene TRBJ1-2, with 7 nucleotides matching TRBD1. The CDR3 totals 12 residues. The V gene's germline CDR1 is SEHNR and CDR2 FQNEAQ (reference sequence). V lost 5 bases to trimming and J lost 9 bases; unmatched junction nucleotides: 6. The CDR3 here is CASSATDRSYTF. The CDR3 DNA is TGTGCCAGCAGCGCGACGGACAGGAGCTACACCTTC.

This chain joins TRBV14 and TRBJ2-1, with D maybe TRBD2 (6 bases). The germline V and J ends were trimmed by 2 bases and 4 bases, with 9 bases remaining between them. This CDR3 region has 14 residues. The germline V gene has CDR1 SGHDN and CDR2 FVKESK. DNA of the CDR3: TGTGCCAGCAGCCAAAGCGGGCCTTACAATGAGCAGTTCTTC. Its protein product is CASSQSGPYNEQFF.

This clonotype has just one count. This chain links TRBV7-9 with TRBJ1-4, with D hard to call. The CDR3 is made up of 15 amino acids. The V end lost 5 bases, the J end lost 8 bases, and 18 bases lay between the germline ends. Germline CDR1 reads SEHNR; CDR2 reads FQNEAQ (reference sequence). CDR3 region: CASSLRPSPVEKLFF. In DNA form, the CDR3 reads TGTGCCAGCAGCCTAAGGCCATCTCCCGTGGAAAAACTGTTTTTT. Complete variable domain (other parts from reference TRBV7-9 and TRBJ1-4): DTGVSQNPRHKITKRGQNVTFRCDPISEHNRLYWYRQTLGQGPEFLTYFQNEAQLEKSRLLSDRFSAERPKGSFSTLEIQRTEQGDSAMYLCASSLRPSPVEKLFFGSGTQLSVL.

This sequence joins TRBV5-1 and TRBJ1-4; no firm D call. The CDR3 covers 14 residues. With 0 bases removed from V and 7 bases from J, the gap between germline ends came to 10 bases. Germline assignment: CDR1 SGHRS and CDR2 YFSETQ. The CDR3 region is CASSLALVGEKLFF. DNA for the CDR3: TGCGCCAGCAGCTTGGCCCTTGTGGGTGAAAAACTGTTTTTT.

This chain joins TRBV5-1 and TRBJ1-4; TRBD1 matches at 9 bases. The germline V gene has CDR1 SGHRS and CDR2 YFSETQ. Trimming at V came to 7 bases and at J to 7 bases, leaving 5 bases not matched to a gene. This CDR3 has 13 amino acids. The CDR3 DNA follows: TGCGCCAGCGCCGGGACAGGGTCTGAAAAACTGTTTTTT. Translated: CASAGTGSEKLFF. The full variable domain, completed using reference TRBV5-1 and TRBJ1-4, is KAGVTQTPRYLIKTRGQQVTLSCSPISGHRSVSWYQQTPGQGLQFLFEYFSETQRNKGNFPGRFSGRQFSNSRSEMNVSTLELGDSALYLCASAGTGSEKLFFGSGTQLSVL.

The chain recombines TRBV28 with TRBJ1-2, with 7 bases aligning to TRBD1. Germline values: CDR1 MDHEN, CDR2 SYDVKM. V lost 7 bases, J lost 4 bases, and 24 bases stayed unmatched. CDR3 length: 19 amino acids. CDR3 in DNA: TGTGCCAGCACCATGGGGGATAAGGCGACAGGGCGTTTCACCTATGGCTACACCTTC. It encodes CASTMGDKATGRFTYGYTF.

The chain has TRBV11-2 and TRBJ2-2; D uncertain. Trimming removed 1 base at V and 1 base at J, with 10 bases between. Germline lookup yields CDR1 SGHAT and CDR2 FQNNGV. This CDR3 is 16 amino acids long. The chain's CDR3 is CASSLVPPGNTGELFF. CDR3 nucleotide sequence: TGTGCCAGCAGCTTAGTGCCGCCAGGGAACACCGGGGAGCTGTTTTTT.

The chain has TRBV4-1 and TRBJ2-1, with 9 bases matching TRBD2. This CDR3 has 19 amino acids. CDR1 and CDR2 from the germline V gene are MGHRA and YSYEKL. The V and J ends lost 4 bases and 9 bases, in that order; junction bases with no gene match: 22. The CDR3 here is CASSPLRREGTPRLGEQFF. The CDR3 coding sequence is TGCGCCAGCAGCCCACTAAGGCGGGAGGGAACCCCTCGACTTGGTGAGCAGTTCTTC.

The CDR3 DNA is TGTGCCAGCAGTTTACAAGGACTCGGTGAGCAGTTCTTC. This sequence encodes CASSLQGLGEQFF. V and J are TRBV12-3 or TRBV12-4 and TRBJ2-1; tentative D call: TRBD2 (5 bases). This CDR3 is built from 13 residues. V lost 2 bases and J 9 bases, leaving 11 bases between the germline ends.

CDR3 in amino acids: CASSDPSGDMETQYF. CDR3 coding DNA: TGTGCCAGCAGTGATCCTAGCGGAGATATGGAGACCCAGTACTTC. This chain joins TRBV2 and TRBJ2-5, with 7 positions matching TRBD2. CDR3 length: 15 residues. Per the germline V gene, CDR1 is SNHLY and CDR2 is FYNNEI. Trimming cost V 3 bases and J 5 bases; bases outside gene matches: 9.

This clonotype was counted once. The chain is built from TRBV2 and TRBJ2-1, with D perhaps given as TRBD1 or TRBD2 (5 bases each). This CDR3 is built from 12 residues. Germline lookup yields CDR1 SNHLY and CDR2 FYNNEI. The germline V and J ends were trimmed by 1 base and 8 bases, with 6 bases remaining between them. CDR3 sequence (DNA): TGTGCCAGCAGTGAAGGGGACGATGAGCAGTTCTTC. It encodes CASSEGDDEQFF.

This clonotype was seen just once. The V and J genes are TRBV19 and TRBJ1-5; D is perhaps TRBD1 (5 bases). Germline values: CDR1 LNHDA, CDR2 SQIVND (reference sequence). Between the trimmed V and J ends, which lost 7 bases and 2 bases, there was a span of 15 bases. The CDR3 has 15 residues. DNA of the CDR3: TGTGCCAGTACCCCAGGGCCCGGCGGCAATCAGCCCCAGCATTTT. Protein sequence: CASTPGPGGNQPQHF.

The CDR3 coding sequence is TGTGCCAGCAGCCCGACGTACACAGATACGCAGTATTTT. Protein product: CASSPTYTDTQYF. The genes are TRBV14 and TRBJ2-3; D call uncertain. The CDR3 is 13 amino acids. Germline assignment: CDR1 SGHDN and CDR2 FVKESK. V lost 4 bases and J lost 2, with 7 bases in between.

The V gene is TRBV27, the J gene TRBJ1-1; D unclear. V was pared by 3 bases and J by 3 bases, with 17 bases between. CDR3 length: 16 amino acids. Germline V lookup: CDR1 MNHEY, CDR2 SMNVEV (reference sequence). The CDR3 reads CASSFSMQGGYTEAFF. The DNA of the CDR3 is TGTGCCAGCAGTTTTTCCATGCAAGGAGGGTACACTGAAGCTTTCTTT.

This rearrangement joins TRBV7-9 to TRBJ2-1; possibly TRBD1 for D (5 bases). CDR1 and CDR2 from the germline V gene are SEHNR and FQNEAQ (reference sequence). This CDR3 has 12 residues. Trimming took 6 bases from V and 8 from J, leaving 11 bases between them. The chain's CDR3 is CASSYLGDEQFF. Here the CDR3 DNA reads TGTGCCAGCAGTTACCTAGGGGATGAGCAGTTCTTC.

V usage is TRBV5-1 and J usage is TRBJ2-2; 9 bases align to TRBD1. This CDR3 spans 16 amino acids. V lost 2 bases, J lost 2 bases, and 4 bases stayed unmatched. From germline, CDR1 is SGHRS and CDR2 YFSETQ. The CDR3 loop is CASSFGTGGNTGELFF. The CDR3 region has the DNA TGCGCCAGCAGCTTTGGTACAGGGGGCAACACCGGGGAGCTGTTTTTT.

V gene TRBV20-1 combines with J gene TRBJ1-2; D gene unclear. The length of the CDR3 is 13 residues. Germline V CDR1 and CDR2: DFQATT, SNEGSKA (reference sequence). V gave up 5 bases and J gave up 5 bases, with 15 bases separating them. CDR3 region: CSASLGLGYGYTF. As DNA, the CDR3 is TGCAGTGCTTCCCTCGGGTTAGGGTATGGCTACACCTTC.

The chain recombines TRBV2 with TRBJ1-2, with TRBD1 matching over 10 bases. Germline CDR1 SNHLY, CDR2 FYNNEI. The ends lost 6 bases at V and 5 bases at J; junction bases unmatched: 12. This CDR3 region has 16 residues. The CDR3: CASSVITGTGAYGYTF. CDR3 nucleotide sequence: TGTGCCAGCAGCGTTATAACCGGGACAGGGGCTTATGGCTACACCTTC. Filled out from reference TRBV2 and TRBJ1-2, the complete variable domain reads EPEVTQTPSHQVTQMGQEVILRCVPISNHLYFYWYRQILGQKVEFLVSFYNNEISEKSEIFDDQFSVERPDGSNFTLKIRSTKLEDSAMYFCASSVITGTGAYGYTFGSGTRLTVV.

This rearrangement joins TRBV20-1 to TRBJ2-5; D unresolved. V gave up 3 bases and J gave up 4 bases, with 9 bases separating them. This CDR3 region has 12 residues. Germline values: CDR1 DFQATT, CDR2 SNEGSKA (reference sequence). Here the CDR3 DNA reads TGCAGTGCTAGGGGCAGTTCAGAGACCCAGTACTTC. Encoded protein: CSARGSSETQYF.

This chain joins TRBV11-2 and TRBJ2-1, with 12 bases lining up with TRBD2. This CDR3 has 17 residues. Trimming removed 0 bases from V and 7 bases from J; junction bases left unmatched: 7. The germline V gene encodes CDR1 SGHAT and CDR2 FQNNGV. Written as DNA, the CDR3 is TGTGCCAGCAGCTTAGAAATCGGACTAGCGGGGAGAAATGAGCAGTTCTTC. Amino acids: CASSLEIGLAGRNEQFF.